Listed here are 12 T cell receptor beta chains from one sample, sequenced in a study of blood T cell repertoires in COVID-19. Using immunoSEQ multiplex PCR, the repertoire was profiled, and TCRdb retains in-frame clones only, with some absent. The table has about 410,000 clones, approximately 90% seen once. Input material: peripheral blood. The receptors were sampled from a woman in her twenties or thirties with active or convalescent COVID-19.

The V and J genes are TRBV5-3 and TRBJ1-1; TRBD1 is a possible D gene (6 bases). Being an ORF, TRBV5-3 has a function that is uncertain. The CDR3 has 13 amino acids. Trimming pared 9 bases from V and 2 bases from J, leaving 14 bases between. The CDR3 DNA follows: TGTGCCACTTTCAGGGGATTAAACACTGAAGCTTTCTTT. Translation gives CATFRGLNTEAFF.

In its sample, this clone was seen once. The J gene is TRBJ1-5, the V gene TRBV3-1 (or the pseudogene TRBV3-2); possibly TRBD1 for D (5 bases). Germline lookup yields CDR1 LGHDT and CDR2 YNNKEL (reference sequence). V lost 0 bases and J lost 0, with 9 bases in between. The length of the CDR3 is 16 residues. The CDR3 nucleotides are TGTGCCAGCAGCCAAGAAGGGACTGTTAGCAATCAGCCCCAGCATTTT. Amino acids: CASSQEGTVSNQPQHF.

The chain couples TRBV2 to TRBJ1-5, with a tentative D call TRBD1 (5 bases). There are 15 residues in the CDR3. Trimming took off 4 bases at V and 3 bases at J, with 13 bases between the two ends. Per the germline V gene, CDR1 is SNHLY and CDR2 is FYNNEI. The CDR3: CASSAFSGVNQPQHF. In nucleotides, the CDR3 is TGTGCCAGCAGTGCGTTTTCGGGGGTCAATCAGCCCCAGCATTTT.

This sequence joins TRBV3-1 (or the pseudogene TRBV3-2) and TRBJ1-6; D possibly corresponds to TRBD1 (5 bases). The germline V gene encodes CDR1 LGHDT and CDR2 YNNKEL (reference sequence). This CDR3 region has 15 residues. Trimming pared 5 bases from V and 7 bases from J, leaving 15 bases between. As DNA, the CDR3 is TGTGCCAGCAGCATCCGGCAGGGCAGAAATTCACCCCTCCACTTT. It encodes CASSIRQGRNSPLHF.

The J gene is TRBJ2-1, the V gene TRBV3-1 (or the pseudogene TRBV3-2); tentatively, D is TRBD2 (5 bases). From germline, CDR1 is LGHDT and CDR2 YNNKEL (reference sequence). The CDR3 contains 15 residues. V was shortened by 4 bases and J by 1 base, with 11 bases between the two germline ends. In DNA form, the CDR3 reads TGTGCCAGCAGCCGCGGGTCTGAATCCTACAATGAGCAGTTCTTC. Amino acid sequence: CASSRGSESYNEQFF.

The J gene is TRBJ2-5, the V gene TRBV7-2, with D unresolved. Trimming stripped 5 bases from V and 3 bases from J, with 13 bases between. The germline V gene has CDR1 SGHTA and CDR2 FQGNSA. The CDR3 sequence is 14 residues long. The CDR3 bases are TGTGCCAGCAGCCTCTCCAGCGTGGAAGAGACCCAGTACTTC. This encodes CASSLSSVEETQYF.

The rearrangement uses TRBV6-5 and TRBJ2-7; 8 bases align to TRBD2. V lost 3 bases and J lost 0; bases outside the gene matches: 7. The CDR3 has 16 amino acids. The germline gives CDR1 MNHEY, CDR2 SVGAGI. The CDR3 sequence: CASSYAGGSSSYEQYF. The CDR3 nucleotides are TGTGCCAGCAGTTATGCGGGGGGCTCTAGCTCCTACGAGCAGTACTTC.

The J gene is TRBJ1-2, the V gene TRBV29-1; D remains unclear. Germline V gives CDR1 SQVTM, CDR2 ANQGSEA. Trimming took off 8 bases at V and 7 bases at J, with 20 bases between the two ends. The CDR3 consists of 13 residues. The CDR3 region is CSTTPQSPSGYTF. CDR3 nucleotides: TGCAGCACTACGCCACAATCTCCCTCTGGCTACACCTTC.

The J gene is TRBJ2-1, the V gene TRBV2; 10 bases match TRBD2. Germline assignment: CDR1 SNHLY and CDR2 FYNNEI. CDR3 length equals 14 residues. With V trimmed by 8 bases and J by 8 bases, 9 bases remained unmatched. CDR3 protein: CASGRSGRSDEQFF. CDR3 nucleotides: TGTGCCAGCGGACGTAGCGGGAGGAGCGATGAGCAGTTCTTC.

The V call is TRBV12-3 or TRBV12-4, the J call TRBJ1-3, with D perhaps TRBD1 (6 bases). Trimming cost V 11 bases and J 0 bases, with 11 bases left between them. The CDR3 is made up of 13 amino acids. Here the CDR3 DNA reads TGTGCCCCAGCGGACAGCTCTGGAAACACCATATATTTT. Translation: CAPADSSGNTIYF.

The V call is TRBV18, the J call TRBJ1-3; D is undetermined. Trimming cost V 5 bases and J 8 bases, with 10 bases left between them. The CDR3 spans 12 residues. Germline CDR1 KGHSH, CDR2 LQKENI. DNA of the CDR3: TGTGCCAGCTCAGCCGATAGTGACACCATATATTTT. It codes for CASSADSDTIYF.

The V and J genes are TRBV28 and TRBJ1-4; no reliable D call. The CDR3 loop spans 15 amino acids. In germline, CDR1 is MDHEN, CDR2 SYDVKM. Between the trimmed V and J ends, which lost 2 bases and 8 bases, there was a span of 15 bases. The CDR3 nucleotides are TGTGCCAGCAGTTTACCAACTCGAGGGTACGAAAAACTGTTTTTT. It yields the protein CASSLPTRGYEKLFF.